This T cell receptor beta chain was found in a study of neurological immune-mediated disorders. Notes on the study in general: HTLV-1-associated myelopathy led in TCR clonal expansion, while multiple sclerosis ranked lowest, below healthy controls. There were no CDR3 amino acid sequences shared by expanded clones across subjects, a result suggesting private repertoires in all groups.

With 10-nucleotide random UMIs included, cDNA was synthesized by 5'RACE. From the 5' RACE reads, TCRdb called clonotypes with MiXCR, one entry per CDR3 protein. This table has more than 70,000 distinct CDR3 sequences, 17% appearing once. Regarding this clonotype: Its matching antigen is unknown. Mismatch with germline at one junction end may stem from a read error.

Libraries used 2 million unsorted PBMCs kept frozen in RNAlater. The TCR was taken from a middle-aged woman in good health. The sample comprised PBMCs.

The CDR3 loop reads CVSMPGLNTEAFF. The CDR3 bases are TGCGTCAGCATGCCGGGACTGAACACTGAAGCTTTCTTT. This chain joins TRBV5-1 and TRBJ1-1; D is possibly TRBD1 (5 bases). In germline, CDR1 is SGHRS, CDR2 YFSETQ. This CDR3 is built from 13 residues.